Given below is one T cell receptor (beta chain) in context. Sequencing used immunoSEQ multiplex PCR; TCRdb keeps in-frame clones, though not all of them. Here the sample spans 10,000 or so clones, about 90% being singletons. The sample is drawn from a study of pediatric ulcerative colitis. This CDR3 has 17 residues. Germline assignment: CDR1 MGHRA and CDR2 YSYEKL. Trimming stripped 0 bases from V and 0 bases from J, with 11 bases between. The genes are TRBV4-1 and TRBJ2-2; D might be TRBD2 (5 bases). Sample: blood. The sequence was collected from a girl between 10 and 17 years old with moderate ulcerative colitis. CDR3 sequence: CASSQEEVRPNTGELFF. CDR3 bases: TGCGCCAGCAGCCAAGAGGAGGTCAGGCCGAACACCGGGGAGCTGTTTTTT.